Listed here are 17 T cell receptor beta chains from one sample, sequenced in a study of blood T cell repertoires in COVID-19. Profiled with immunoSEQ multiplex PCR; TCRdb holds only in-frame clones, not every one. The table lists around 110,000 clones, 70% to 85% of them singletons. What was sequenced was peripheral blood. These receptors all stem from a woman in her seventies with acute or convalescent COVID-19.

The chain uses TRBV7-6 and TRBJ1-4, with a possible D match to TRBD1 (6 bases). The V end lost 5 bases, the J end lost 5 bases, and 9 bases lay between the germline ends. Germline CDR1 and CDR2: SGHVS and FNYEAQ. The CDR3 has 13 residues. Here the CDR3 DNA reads TGTGCCAGCAGCAAAGGACAGAATGAAAAACTGTTTTTT. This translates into CASSKGQNEKLFF.

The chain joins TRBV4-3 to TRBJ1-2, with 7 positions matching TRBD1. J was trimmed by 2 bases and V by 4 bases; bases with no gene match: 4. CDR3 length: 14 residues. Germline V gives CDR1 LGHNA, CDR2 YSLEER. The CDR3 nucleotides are TGCGCCAGCAGCCTGACAGGGATGAACTATGGCTACACCTTC. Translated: CASSLTGMNYGYTF.

This chain's CDR3 is CASWAGLAQETQYF. The CDR3 bases are TGTGCCAGCTGGGCGGGACTGGCCCAAGAGACCCAGTACTTC. V is TRBV2 and J is TRBJ2-5; D might be TRBD2 (6 bases). The germline V gene has CDR1 SNHLY and CDR2 FYNNEI. Trimming cost V 8 bases and J 1 base, with 14 bases left between them. The CDR3 is 14 amino acids.

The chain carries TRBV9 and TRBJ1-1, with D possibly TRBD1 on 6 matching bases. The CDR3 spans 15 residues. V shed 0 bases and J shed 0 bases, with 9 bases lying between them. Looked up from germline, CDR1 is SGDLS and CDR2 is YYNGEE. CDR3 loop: CASSVEGGMNTEAFF. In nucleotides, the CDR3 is TGTGCCAGCAGCGTAGAGGGGGGGATGAACACTGAAGCTTTCTTT.

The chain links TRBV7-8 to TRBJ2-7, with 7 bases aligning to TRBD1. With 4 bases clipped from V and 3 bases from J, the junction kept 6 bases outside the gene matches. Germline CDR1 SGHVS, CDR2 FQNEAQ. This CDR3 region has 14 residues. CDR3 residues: CASSSNRGSYEQYV. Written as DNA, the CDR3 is TGTGCCAGCAGCTCCAACAGGGGAAGCTACGAGCAGTACGTC.

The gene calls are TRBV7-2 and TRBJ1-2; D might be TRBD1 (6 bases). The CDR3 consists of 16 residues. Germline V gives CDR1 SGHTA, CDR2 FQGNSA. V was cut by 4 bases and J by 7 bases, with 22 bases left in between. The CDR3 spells CASSSPGAGMSSGYTF. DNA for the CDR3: TGTGCCAGCAGCTCCCCAGGGGCCGGTATGTCGAGTGGCTACACCTTC.

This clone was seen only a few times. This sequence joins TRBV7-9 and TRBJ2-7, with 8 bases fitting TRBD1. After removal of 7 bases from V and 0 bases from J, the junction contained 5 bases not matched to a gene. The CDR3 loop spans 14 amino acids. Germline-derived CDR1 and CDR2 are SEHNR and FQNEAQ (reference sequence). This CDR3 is CASNAGGSSYEQYF. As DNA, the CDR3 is TGTGCCAGCAACGCAGGGGGCAGCTCCTACGAGCAGTACTTC.

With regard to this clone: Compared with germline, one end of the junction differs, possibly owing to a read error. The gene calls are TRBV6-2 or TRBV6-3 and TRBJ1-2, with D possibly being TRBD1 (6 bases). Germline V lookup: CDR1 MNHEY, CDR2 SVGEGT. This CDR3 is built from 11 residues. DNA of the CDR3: TGTGCCAGCAGCACCTTGGCAGGGGCTTCCTTC. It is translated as CASSTLAGASF.

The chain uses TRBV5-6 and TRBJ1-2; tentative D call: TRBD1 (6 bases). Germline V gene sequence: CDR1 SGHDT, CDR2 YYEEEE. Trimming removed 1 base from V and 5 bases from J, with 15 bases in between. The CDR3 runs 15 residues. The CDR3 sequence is CASSLYGRGGYGYTF. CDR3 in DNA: TGTGCCAGCAGCTTGTACGGCAGGGGTGGATATGGCTACACCTTC.

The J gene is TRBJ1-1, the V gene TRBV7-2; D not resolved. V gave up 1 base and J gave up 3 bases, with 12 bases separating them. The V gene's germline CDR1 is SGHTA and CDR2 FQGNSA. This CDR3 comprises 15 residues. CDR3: CASSLGRRFDTEAFF. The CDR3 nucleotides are TGTGCCAGCAGCTTAGGGAGGAGATTCGACACTGAAGCTTTCTTT.

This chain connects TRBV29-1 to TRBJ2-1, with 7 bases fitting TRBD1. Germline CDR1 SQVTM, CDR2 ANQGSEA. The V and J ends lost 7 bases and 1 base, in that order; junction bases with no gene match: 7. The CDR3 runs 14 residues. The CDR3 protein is CSARQGGSYNEQFF. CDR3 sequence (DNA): TGCAGCGCTAGACAGGGTGGGTCCTACAATGAGCAGTTCTTC.

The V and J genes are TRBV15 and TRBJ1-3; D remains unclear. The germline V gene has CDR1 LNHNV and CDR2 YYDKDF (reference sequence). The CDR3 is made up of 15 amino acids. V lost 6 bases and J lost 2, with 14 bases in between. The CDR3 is CATSSLGTPGNTIYF. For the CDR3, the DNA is TGTGCCACCAGTTCCCTGGGCACACCTGGAAACACCATATATTTT.

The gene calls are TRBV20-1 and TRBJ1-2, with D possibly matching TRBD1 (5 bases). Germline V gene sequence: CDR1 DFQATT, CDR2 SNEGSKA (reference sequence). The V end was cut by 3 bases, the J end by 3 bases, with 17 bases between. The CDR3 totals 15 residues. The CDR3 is CSASSQGAGYYGYTF. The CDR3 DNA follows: TGCAGTGCTAGTTCCCAGGGAGCGGGCTACTATGGCTACACCTTC.

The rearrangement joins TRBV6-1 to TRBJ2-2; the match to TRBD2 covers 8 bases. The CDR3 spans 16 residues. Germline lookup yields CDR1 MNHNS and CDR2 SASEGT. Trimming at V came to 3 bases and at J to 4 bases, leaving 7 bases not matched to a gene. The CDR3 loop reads CASSDPGLGVTGELFF. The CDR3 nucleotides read TGTGCCAGCAGTGACCCGGGACTAGGGGTCACCGGGGAGCTGTTTTTT.

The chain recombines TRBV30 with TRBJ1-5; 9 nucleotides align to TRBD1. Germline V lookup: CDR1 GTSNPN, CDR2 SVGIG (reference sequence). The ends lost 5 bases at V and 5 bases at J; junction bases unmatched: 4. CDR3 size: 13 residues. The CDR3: CAWGTGIDQPQHF. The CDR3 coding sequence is TGTGCCTGGGGGACAGGGATTGATCAGCCCCAGCATTTT.

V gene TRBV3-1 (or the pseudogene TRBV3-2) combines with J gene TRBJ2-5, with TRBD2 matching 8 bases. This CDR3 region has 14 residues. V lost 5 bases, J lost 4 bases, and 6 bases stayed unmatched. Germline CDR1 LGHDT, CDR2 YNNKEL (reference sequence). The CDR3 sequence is CASSATGGPETQYF. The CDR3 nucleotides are TGTGCCAGCAGCGCAACGGGGGGGCCAGAGACCCAGTACTTC.

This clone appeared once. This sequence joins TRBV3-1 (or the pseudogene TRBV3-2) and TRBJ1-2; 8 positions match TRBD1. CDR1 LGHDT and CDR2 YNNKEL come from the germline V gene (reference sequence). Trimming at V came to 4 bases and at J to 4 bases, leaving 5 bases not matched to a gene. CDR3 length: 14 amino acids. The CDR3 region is CASSRTGTGYGYTF. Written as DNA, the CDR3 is TGTGCCAGCAGCCGGACAGGGACTGGCTATGGCTACACCTTC.